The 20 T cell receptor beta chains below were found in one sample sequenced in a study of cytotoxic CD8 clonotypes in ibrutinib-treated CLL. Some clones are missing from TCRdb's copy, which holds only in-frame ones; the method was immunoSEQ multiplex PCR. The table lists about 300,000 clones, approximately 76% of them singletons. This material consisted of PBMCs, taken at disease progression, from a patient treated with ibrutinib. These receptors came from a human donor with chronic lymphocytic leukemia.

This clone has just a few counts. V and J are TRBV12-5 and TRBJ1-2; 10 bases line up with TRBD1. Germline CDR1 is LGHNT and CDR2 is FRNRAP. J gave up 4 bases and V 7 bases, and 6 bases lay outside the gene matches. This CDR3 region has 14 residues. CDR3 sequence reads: CASAPGTGVYGYTF. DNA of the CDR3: TGTGCTAGTGCCCCAGGGACAGGGGTCTATGGCTACACCTTC. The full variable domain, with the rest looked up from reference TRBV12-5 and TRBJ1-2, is DARVTQTPRHKVTEMGQEVTMRCQPILGHNTVFWYRQTMMQGLELLAYFRNRAPLDDSGMPKDRFSAEMPDATLATLKIQPSEPRDSAVYFCASAPGTGVYGYTFGSGTRLTVV.

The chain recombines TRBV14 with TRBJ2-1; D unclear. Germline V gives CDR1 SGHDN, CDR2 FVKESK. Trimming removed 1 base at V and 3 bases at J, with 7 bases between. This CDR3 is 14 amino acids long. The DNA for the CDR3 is TGTGCCAGCAGCCAAGTCGCTGTCTACAATGAGCAGTTCTTC. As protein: CASSQVAVYNEQFF.

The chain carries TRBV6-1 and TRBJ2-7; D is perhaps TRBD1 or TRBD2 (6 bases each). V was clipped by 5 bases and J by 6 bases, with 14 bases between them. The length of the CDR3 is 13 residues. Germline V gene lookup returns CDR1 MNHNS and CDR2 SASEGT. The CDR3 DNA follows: TGTGCCAGCAGTAGACCCGGGGGCTCCGAGCAGTACTTC. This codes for CASSRPGGSEQYF.

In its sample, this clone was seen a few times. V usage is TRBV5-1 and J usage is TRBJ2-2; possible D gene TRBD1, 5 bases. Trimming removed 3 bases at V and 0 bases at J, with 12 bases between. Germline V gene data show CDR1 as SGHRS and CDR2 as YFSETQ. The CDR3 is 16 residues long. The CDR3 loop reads CASSSLDTPNTGELFF. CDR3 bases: TGCGCCAGCAGCTCCTTGGACACACCGAACACCGGGGAGCTGTTTTTT.

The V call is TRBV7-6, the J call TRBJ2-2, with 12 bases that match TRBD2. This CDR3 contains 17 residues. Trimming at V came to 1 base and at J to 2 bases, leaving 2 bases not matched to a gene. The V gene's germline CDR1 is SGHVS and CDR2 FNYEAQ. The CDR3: CASSLGGLAGNTGELFF. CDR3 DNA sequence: TGTGCCAGCAGCTTAGGGGGACTAGCGGGTAACACCGGGGAGCTGTTTTTT.

CDR3 loop: CASSPRGHLKVDTQYF. The CDR3 region has the DNA TGTGCCAGCAGCCCCCGGGGCCACCTCAAAGTTGATACGCAGTATTTT. This sequence joins TRBV7-6 and TRBJ2-3; D possibly matches TRBD1 or TRBD2 (5 bases each). The CDR3 is made up of 16 amino acids. Germline loops: CDR1 SGHVS, CDR2 FNYEAQ. Trimming took off 5 bases at V and 6 bases at J, with 21 bases between the two ends.

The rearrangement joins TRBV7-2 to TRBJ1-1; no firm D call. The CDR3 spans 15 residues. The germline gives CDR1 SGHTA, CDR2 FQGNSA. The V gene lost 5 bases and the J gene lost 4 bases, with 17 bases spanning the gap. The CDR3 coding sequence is TGTGCCAGCAGCCCGGGAAGGAGTTCGATCACTGAAGCTTTCTTT. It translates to CASSPGRSSITEAFF.

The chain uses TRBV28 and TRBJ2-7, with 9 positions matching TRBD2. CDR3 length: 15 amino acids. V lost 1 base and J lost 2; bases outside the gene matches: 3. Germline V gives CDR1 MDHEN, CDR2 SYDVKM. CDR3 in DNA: TGTGCCAGCAGTTTATCACTAGCGGGTACCTACGAGCAGTACTTC. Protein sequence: CASSLSLAGTYEQYF.

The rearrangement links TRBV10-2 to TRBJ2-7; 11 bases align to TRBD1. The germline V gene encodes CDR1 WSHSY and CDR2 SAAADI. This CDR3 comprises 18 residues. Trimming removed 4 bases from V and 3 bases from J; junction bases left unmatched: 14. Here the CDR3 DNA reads TGCGCCAGCAGTGTTCCAGGACAGGGGGCTTCTTTCGGCTACGAGCAGTACTTC. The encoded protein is CASSVPGQGASFGYEQYF.

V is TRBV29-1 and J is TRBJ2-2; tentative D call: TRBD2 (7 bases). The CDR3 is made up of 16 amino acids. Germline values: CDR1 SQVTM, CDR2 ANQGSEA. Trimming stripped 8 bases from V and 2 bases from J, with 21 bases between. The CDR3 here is CSSAGYREGNTGELFF. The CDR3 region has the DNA TGCAGCTCTGCAGGGTACAGGGAGGGCAACACCGGGGAGCTGTTTTTT.

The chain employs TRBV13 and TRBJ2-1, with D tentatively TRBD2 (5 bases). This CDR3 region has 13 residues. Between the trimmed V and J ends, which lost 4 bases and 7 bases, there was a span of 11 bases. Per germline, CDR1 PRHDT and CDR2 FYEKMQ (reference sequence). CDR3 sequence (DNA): TGTGCCAGCAGCTATCGGGAACCTAATGAGCAGTTCTTC. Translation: CASSYREPNEQFF.

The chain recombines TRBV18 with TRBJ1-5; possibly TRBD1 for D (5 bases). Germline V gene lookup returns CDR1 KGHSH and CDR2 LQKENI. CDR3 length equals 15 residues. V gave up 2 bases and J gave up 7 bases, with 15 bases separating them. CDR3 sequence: CASSPTKQAKQPQHF. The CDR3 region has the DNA TGTGCCAGCTCACCAACCAAACAGGCCAAACAGCCCCAGCATTTT.

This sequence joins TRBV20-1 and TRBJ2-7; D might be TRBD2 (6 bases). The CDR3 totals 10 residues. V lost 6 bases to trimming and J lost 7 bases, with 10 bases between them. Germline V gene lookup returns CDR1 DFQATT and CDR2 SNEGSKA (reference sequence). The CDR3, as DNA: TGCAGTGCCCAGCTAGCGGAGCAGTACTTC. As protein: CSAQLAEQYF.

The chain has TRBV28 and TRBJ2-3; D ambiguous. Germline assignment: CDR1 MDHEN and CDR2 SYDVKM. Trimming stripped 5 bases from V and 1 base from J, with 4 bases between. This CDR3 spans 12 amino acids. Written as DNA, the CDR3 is TGTGCCAGCAGTGGCGGCACAGATACGCAGTATTTT. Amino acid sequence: CASSGGTDTQYF.

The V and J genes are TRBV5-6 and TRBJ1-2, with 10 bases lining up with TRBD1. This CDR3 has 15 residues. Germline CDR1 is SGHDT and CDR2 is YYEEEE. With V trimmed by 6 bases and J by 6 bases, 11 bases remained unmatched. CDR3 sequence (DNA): TGTGCCAGCAAACCTGACAGGGGGCGCTTAGATGGCTACACCTTC. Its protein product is CASKPDRGRLDGYTF.

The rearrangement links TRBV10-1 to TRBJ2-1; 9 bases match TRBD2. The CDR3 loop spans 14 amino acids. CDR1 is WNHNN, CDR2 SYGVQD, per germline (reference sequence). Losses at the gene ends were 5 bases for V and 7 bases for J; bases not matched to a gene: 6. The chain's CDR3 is CASSIERGANEQFF. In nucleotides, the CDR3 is TGCGCCAGCAGTATTGAGCGGGGGGCAAATGAGCAGTTCTTC.

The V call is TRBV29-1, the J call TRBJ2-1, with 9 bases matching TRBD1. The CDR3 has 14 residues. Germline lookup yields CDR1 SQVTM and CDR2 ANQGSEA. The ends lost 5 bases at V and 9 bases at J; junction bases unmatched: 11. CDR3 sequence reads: CSVRRDRDFGEQFF. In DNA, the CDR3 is TGCAGCGTTCGCCGGGACAGGGATTTTGGTGAGCAGTTCTTC.

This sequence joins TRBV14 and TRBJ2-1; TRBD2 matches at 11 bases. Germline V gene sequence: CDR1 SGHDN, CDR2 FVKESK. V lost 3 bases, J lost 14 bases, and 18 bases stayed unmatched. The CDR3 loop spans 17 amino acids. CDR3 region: CASSQGMWGTLAGGEFF. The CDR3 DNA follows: TGTGCCAGCAGCCAGGGAATGTGGGGGACCTTAGCGGGAGGGGAGTTCTTC.

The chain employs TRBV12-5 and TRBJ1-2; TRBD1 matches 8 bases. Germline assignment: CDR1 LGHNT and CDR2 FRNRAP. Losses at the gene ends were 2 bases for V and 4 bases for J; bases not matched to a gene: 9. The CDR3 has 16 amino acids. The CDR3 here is CASGLTRGPTGYGYTF. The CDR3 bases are TGTGCTAGTGGTTTGACCAGGGGGCCTACGGGCTATGGCTACACCTTC.

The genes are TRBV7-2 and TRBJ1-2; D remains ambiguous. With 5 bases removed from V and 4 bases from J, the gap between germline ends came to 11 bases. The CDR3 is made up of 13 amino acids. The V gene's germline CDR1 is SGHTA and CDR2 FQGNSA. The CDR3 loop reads CASSAERIYGYTF. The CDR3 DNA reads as TGTGCCAGCAGCGCCGAACGGATCTATGGCTACACCTTC.